This TCR beta chain was found in a study of T-cell memory formation after mild COVID-19. The germline gives CDR1 SGHTA, CDR2 FQGNSA. Between the trimmed V and J ends, which lost 2 bases and 7 bases, there was a span of 13 bases. The CDR3 length is 14 residues. TCRdb called the 5' RACE reads again in MiXCR, with one record for every CDR3 protein. Of over 400,000 distinct CDR3 sequences in the sample, roughly a quarter were seen once. There are a few counts of this clonotype. The chain carries TRBV7-2 and TRBJ2-3, with D perhaps assigned TRBD1 or TRBD2 (5 bases each). The sequencing sample was made of PBMCs or a T cell subset sorted from them (not recorded which). This clonotype was sampled from an adult woman who had mild COVID-19 (a few samples of this study predate the infection). Cell type and time point are not known. The CDR3 DNA reads TGTGCCAGCAGCTTAACCCCGGGACCAAATACGCAGTATTTT. It translates to CASSLTPGPNTQYF.